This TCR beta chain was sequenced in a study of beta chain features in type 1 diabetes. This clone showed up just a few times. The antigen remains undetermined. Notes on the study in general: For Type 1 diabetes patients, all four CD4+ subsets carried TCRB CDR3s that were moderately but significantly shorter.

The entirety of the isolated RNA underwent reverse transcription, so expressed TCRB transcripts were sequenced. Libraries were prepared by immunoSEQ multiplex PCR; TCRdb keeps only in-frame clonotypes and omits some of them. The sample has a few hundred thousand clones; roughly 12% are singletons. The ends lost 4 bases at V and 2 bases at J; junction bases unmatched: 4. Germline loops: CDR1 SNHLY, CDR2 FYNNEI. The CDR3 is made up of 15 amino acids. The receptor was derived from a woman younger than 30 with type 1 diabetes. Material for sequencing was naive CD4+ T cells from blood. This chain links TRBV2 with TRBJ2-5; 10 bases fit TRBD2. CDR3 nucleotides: TGTGCCAGCAGTGTGGGTAGCGGGGGGCAAGAGACCCAGTACTTC. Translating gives CASSVGSGGQETQYF.